The 27 T cell receptor beta chains below come from one sample, sequenced in a study of technical replicates of blood from several donors. Method: immunoSEQ multiplex PCR; TCRdb's copy keeps in-frame clones and lacks some. The sample comprises some 15,000 clones, under 90% of which are singletons, and approximately 13% rests with the top ten. Sequencing input: PBMCs. All receptors come from a human donor in good health.

J is TRBJ2-7 and V is TRBV20-1; TRBD2 matches 10 bases. Germline V gives CDR1 DFQATT, CDR2 SNEGSKA (reference sequence). The CDR3 loop spans 11 amino acids. The CDR3 DNA reads TGCAGTGCTAGGGGGGCTCGGGGACTAGCGGTC. Amino acid sequence: CSARGARGLAV.

A remark on this clone: A read error may produce the germline difference seen at one junction end. The chain has TRBV5-1 and TRBJ2-1, with TRBD1 as a possible D gene (5 bases). This CDR3 region has 13 residues. CDR1 is SGHRS and CDR2 is YFSETQ in the germline V gene. This CDR3 reads CASTLTEYNEQFF. The CDR3 coding sequence is TGCGCCAGCACCTTGACAGAATACAATGAGCAGTTCTTC.

This clone was recorded only once. DNA of the CDR3: TGTGCCAGCAGCTTAGGGGACAGGGTCTCTAACTATGGCTACACCTTC. Its protein product is CASSLGDRVSNYGYTF. This chain links TRBV7-9 with TRBJ1-2, with 9 bases lining up with TRBD1. This CDR3 is built from 16 residues. V dropped 1 base and J dropped 0; count of bases not matched to a gene: 3. CDR1 is SEHNR and CDR2 is FQNEAQ in the germline V gene (reference sequence).

The chain is built from TRBV9 and TRBJ2-1; 15 bases align to TRBD2. The length of the CDR3 is 16 residues. Germline CDR1 and CDR2: SGDLS and YYNGEE. V lost 4 bases and J lost 6; bases outside the gene matches: 5. The CDR3 DNA is TGTGCCAGCAGCAAGGGACTAGCGGGAGGTCCCAATGAGCAGTTCTTC. Translating it yields CASSKGLAGGPNEQFF.

J is TRBJ2-6 and V is TRBV30; tentative D call: TRBD1 (6 bases). The ends were cut back, 4 bases at V and 3 bases at J, with 13 bases in the middle. The CDR3 is 15 residues long. Looked up from germline, CDR1 is GTSNPN and CDR2 is SVGIG (reference sequence). CDR3 coding DNA: TGTGCCTGGACCCCCCGGACAGATGGGGCCAACGTCCTGACTTTC. It is translated as CAWTPRTDGANVLTF.

The sample holds a few counts of this clone. The genes are TRBV7-9 and TRBJ2-7; D not resolved. Germline V CDR1 and CDR2: SEHNR, FQNEAQ (reference sequence). V was trimmed by 5 bases and J by 0 bases, leaving 8 bases between them. The CDR3 has 13 residues. CDR3 sequence: CASSARSSYEQYF. Written as DNA, the CDR3 is TGTGCCAGCAGCGCTAGGAGCTCCTACGAGCAGTACTTC.

The chain has TRBV5-5 and TRBJ2-7; D remains ambiguous. CDR1 SGHKS and CDR2 YYEKEE come from the germline V gene (reference sequence). Trimming removed 4 bases from V and 1 base from J, with 6 bases in between. CDR3 length equals 12 residues. This chain's CDR3 is CASSPRSYEQYF. CDR3 coding DNA: TGTGCCAGCAGCCCACGGTCCTACGAGCAGTACTTC.

This chain joins TRBV29-1 and TRBJ1-1; 8 bases match TRBD1. The CDR3 runs 14 residues. Germline V gene data show CDR1 as SQVTM and CDR2 as ANQGSEA. J was trimmed by 3 bases and V by 7 bases; bases with no gene match: 10. This chain's CDR3 is CSGTAGGADTEAFF. Written as DNA, the CDR3 is TGCAGCGGCACCGCAGGGGGCGCGGACACTGAAGCTTTCTTT.

This clone is labeled as medium-sized. The chain joins TRBV5-5 to TRBJ1-1; 8 nucleotides align to TRBD1. CDR1 and CDR2 (germline): SGHKS, YYEKEE (reference sequence). V gave up 4 bases and J gave up 1 base; unmatched junction bases: 21. This CDR3 comprises 20 residues. CDR3 protein: CASSRKWGQATLLPNTEAFF. DNA for the CDR3: TGTGCCAGCAGCCGAAAATGGGGACAGGCGACACTACTTCCGAACACTGAAGCTTTCTTT. Using reference TRBV5-5 and TRBJ1-1 for the parts outside the CDR3, the full variable domain is DAGVTQSPTHLIKTRGQQVTLRCSPISGHKSVSWYQQVLGQGPQFIFQYYEKEERGRGNFPDRFSARQFPNYSSELNVNALLLGDSALYLCASSRKWGQATLLPNTEAFFGQGTRLTVV.

The chain recombines TRBV10-1 with TRBJ1-2; 7 bases map to TRBD1. The germline gives CDR1 WNHNN, CDR2 SYGVQD (reference sequence). Trimming at V came to 2 bases and at J to 7 bases, leaving 4 bases not matched to a gene. The CDR3 spans 13 residues. CDR3 residues: CASSERQGSGYTF. The CDR3 DNA sequence: TGCGCCAGCAGTGAGAGACAGGGCAGTGGCTACACCTTC.

This clone was seen a single time. This chain uses TRBV6-1 with TRBJ2-5; possibly TRBD2 for D (5 bases). The germline CDR1 and CDR2 sequences are MNHNS and SASEGT. V gave up 4 bases and J gave up 5 bases, with 17 bases separating them. There are 15 residues in the CDR3. The CDR3 bases are TGTGCCAGCAGTGGGAAGCGGACCCAACAGGAGACCCAGTACTTC. Residues: CASSGKRTQQETQYF.

The rearrangement links TRBV29-1 to TRBJ2-7, with TRBD1 identical over 7 bases. Germline assignment: CDR1 SQVTM and CDR2 ANQGSEA. V was clipped by 6 bases and J by 3 bases; unmatched bases: 11. The CDR3 has 14 residues. DNA of the CDR3: TGCAGCGTGCTAATCGACAGGGTCCTCTACGAGCAGTACTTC. It is translated as CSVLIDRVLYEQYF.

The chain combines TRBV7-2 with TRBJ1-2; a weak D match, TRBD1 (6 bases). CDR1 and CDR2 (germline): SGHTA, FQGNSA. Trimming removed 1 base from V and 6 bases from J, with 9 bases in between. The CDR3 consists of 13 residues. The CDR3 nucleotides read TGTGCCAGCAGCTTAGGGCAGGGGAATGGCTACACCTTC. This sequence encodes CASSLGQGNGYTF.

The V call is TRBV5-1, the J call TRBJ1-2; 8 nucleotides line up with TRBD1. This CDR3 comprises 12 residues. The germline CDR1 and CDR2 sequences are SGHRS and YFSETQ. Trimming took 3 bases from V and 6 from J; bases not matched to a gene: 1. CDR3 DNA sequence: TGCGCCAGCAGCTGGACAGGGAATGGCTACACCTTC. Amino acid sequence: CASSWTGNGYTF.

V and J are TRBV11-3 and TRBJ2-7; D ambiguous. The germline V and J ends were trimmed by 1 base and 6 bases, with 7 bases remaining between them. The CDR3 sequence is 12 residues long. Germline V gene lookup returns CDR1 SGHNT and CDR2 YENEEA. In DNA, the CDR3 is TGTGCCAGCAGCTTAGGGCCGGGCGAGCAGTACTTC. Protein: CASSLGPGEQYF.

This sequence joins TRBV4-2 and TRBJ2-5; D unresolved. The CDR3 totals 14 residues. Trimming left V 0 bases short and J 2 bases short, with 7 bases between. Germline loops: CDR1 LGHNA, CDR2 YNFKEQ. CDR3 nucleotide sequence: TGTGCCAGCAGCCAAGATAACGGGCAAGAGACCCAGTACTTC. It encodes CASSQDNGQETQYF.

The chain has TRBV6-5 and TRBJ1-2, with D possibly TRBD1 on 6 matching bases. This CDR3 contains 13 residues. Trimming took 5 bases from V and 3 from J, leaving 10 bases between them. Looked up from germline, CDR1 is MNHEY and CDR2 is SVGAGI. The CDR3 sequence is CASSPRTDYGYTF. Here the CDR3 DNA reads TGTGCCAGCAGTCCACGGACAGACTATGGCTACACCTTC.

V is TRBV6-5 and J is TRBJ1-5, with 8 positions matching TRBD1. Germline V gives CDR1 MNHEY, CDR2 SVGAGI. The CDR3 is made up of 15 amino acids. The junction had 8 bases not matched to a gene; V was cut back by 3 bases and J by 7 bases. CDR3 in amino acids: CASSYLQGAGQPQHF. CDR3 nucleotides: TGTGCCAGCAGTTATCTTCAGGGGGCCGGGCAGCCCCAGCATTTT.

V is TRBV29-1 and J is TRBJ2-2, with D maybe TRBD1 (6 bases). CDR3 length: 14 residues. Trimming shortened V by 3 bases and J by 0 bases, and 8 bases separated the two germline ends. Per the germline V gene, CDR1 is SQVTM and CDR2 is ANQGSEA. This CDR3 is CSVDRDTNTGELFF. DNA for the CDR3: TGCAGCGTTGACCGGGACACGAACACCGGGGAGCTGTTTTTT.

The chain carries TRBV27 and TRBJ1-5; the D is unclear. The CDR3 covers 15 residues. The ends were cut back, 5 bases at V and 2 bases at J, with 13 bases in the middle. Germline loops: CDR1 MNHEY, CDR2 SMNVEV (reference sequence). The CDR3 nucleotides are TGTGCCAGCAGTCCGGCCTGGGGAGGCAATCAGCCCCAGCATTTT. Its protein is CASSPAWGGNQPQHF.

The chain links TRBV27 to TRBJ2-7, with D maybe TRBD2 (6 bases). CDR3 length: 13 residues. Trimming stripped 3 bases from V and 9 bases from J, with 15 bases between. Per germline, CDR1 MNHEY and CDR2 SMNVEV (reference sequence). DNA for the CDR3: TGTGCCAGCAGTTTCACGTCAGCGGGCGCGCAGTACTTC. Amino acids: CASSFTSAGAQYF.

The V gene is TRBV18, the J gene TRBJ2-4; D is perhaps TRBD1 (5 bases). The V gene's germline CDR1 is KGHSH and CDR2 LQKENI. V shed 0 bases and J shed 2 bases, with 17 bases lying between them. This CDR3 has 18 amino acids. The CDR3 sequence: CASSPPTVEQVPKNIQYF. CDR3 nucleotides: TGTGCCAGCTCACCACCCACCGTGGAACAGGTACCCAAAAACATTCAGTACTTC.

This clone was detected once. V usage is TRBV14 and J usage is TRBJ2-7; unclear D gene. The length of the CDR3 is 15 residues. In germline, CDR1 is SGHDN, CDR2 FVKESK. Trimming removed 0 bases from V and 4 bases from J, with 13 bases in between. CDR3 sequence (DNA): TGTGCCAGCAGCCAAGATCCATTTCCGAGGTACGAGCAGTACTTC. Translation gives CASSQDPFPRYEQYF.

V is TRBV19 and J is TRBJ2-7; TRBD2 is a possible D gene (5 bases). CDR1 and CDR2 from the germline V gene are LNHDA and SQIVND (reference sequence). The CDR3 has 13 residues. The germline V and J ends were trimmed by 5 bases and 3 bases, with 11 bases remaining between them. CDR3 nucleotide sequence: TGTGCCAGTAGTCCCGGGAATCACTACGAGCAGTACTTC. Protein product: CASSPGNHYEQYF.

This clone has only one observation. The chain recombines TRBV6-1 with TRBJ2-7; a possible D gene is TRBD2 (6 bases). The CDR3 spans 13 residues. CDR1 and CDR2 from the germline V gene are MNHNS and SASEGT. Deletions cut 7 bases from V and 6 bases from J, with 16 bases between. The DNA for the CDR3 is TGTGCCAGCACCTACGAACAGGAGGGCGAGCAGTACTTC. This encodes CASTYEQEGEQYF.

The chain employs TRBV30 and TRBJ2-7; tentatively, D is TRBD2 (5 bases). The V end was cut by 1 base, the J end by 3 bases, with 7 bases between. In germline, CDR1 is GTSNPN, CDR2 SVGIG (reference sequence). This CDR3 comprises 12 residues. Here the CDR3 DNA reads TGTGCCTGGAGTGCGGGGATCTACGAGCAGTACTTC. Translation: CAWSAGIYEQYF. Combining the CDR3 with reference TRBV30 and TRBJ2-7 gives the whole variable domain SQTIHQWPATLVQPVGSPLSLECTVEGTSNPNLYWYRQAAGRGLQLLFYSVGIGQISSEVPQNLSASRPQDRQFILSSKKLLLSDSGFYLCAWSAGIYEQYFGPGTRLTVT.

This chain uses TRBV7-9 with TRBJ2-7, with D possibly being TRBD1 (5 bases). The CDR3 sequence is 13 residues long. V was pared by 1 base and J by 3 bases, with 7 bases between. Germline CDR1 SEHNR, CDR2 FQNEAQ (reference sequence). CDR3 residues: CASSLGGDYEQYF. CDR3 nucleotides: TGTGCCAGCAGCTTAGGGGGCGACTACGAGCAGTACTTC.